What follows describes a single TCR beta chain. What it binds is not known. The sample is drawn from a study of vaccination and CD4 T cells after COVID-19. The wider study: Two of the convalescents were Hispanic, and the group consisted of six males and four females. Stimulation of cells relied on overlapping spike peptides derived from SARS-CoV-2, HCoV-NL63, HCoV-OC43 and HCoV-229E. Study observations and caveats: Spike mono-reactivity was evident in 304 of the 307 vaccine-specific clones derived from convalescent patients.

The Oncomine TCR Beta short-read assay was what sequenced the DNA obtained from cultured CD4+ T cells. Genomic DNA was extracted from cultured CD4+ T cells. TCRdb re-called the PCR reads through MiXCR, storing one row per CDR3 protein. Of about 17,000 distinct CDR3 sequences in the sample, 45% to 65% were seen once. Described treatment: approximately 9-day PBMC culture with coronavirus spike peptide pools or control peptides (ViraFEST assay). The sequenced material came from CD4+ T cells from blood, cultured in vitro. This TCR was recovered from a human donor who had recovered from COVID-19.

The CDR3: CASSLTSGIYEQYF. The CDR3 DNA reads as TGTGCCAGCAGTTTAACTAGCGGGATCTACGAGCAGTACTTC. This chain connects TRBV12-3 or TRBV12-4 to TRBJ2-7; 10 nucleotides agree with TRBD2. The V and J ends lost 2 bases and 3 bases, in that order; junction bases with no gene match: 1. The CDR3 is 14 amino acids.